This T cell receptor beta chain emerged from a study of cytomegalovirus exposure and HLA in healthy donors. In the study overall: HLA-typed donors contributed 65 million to 95 million unique TCRs, which were held in an early data release.

Healthy donors of bone marrow made up the group. The PCR used 60 Vbeta and 13 Jbeta primers. Method: immunoSEQ multiplex PCR; TCRdb's copy keeps in-frame clones and lacks some. The repertoire holds 180,000 or so clones, with more than 60% as singletons. This clone was counted a few times. Its antigen is not identified. Findings of the study overall: For most TCR beta V segments, an earlier analysis put the productive rate at about 87% or about 30% of the time.

V lost 8 bases and J lost 7, with 10 bases in between. From germline, CDR1 is SGHDT and CDR2 YYEEEE. The CDR3 has 11 amino acids. This chain connects TRBV5-6 to TRBJ2-1, with D tentatively TRBD1 (6 bases). This clonotype was obtained from a man aged 18-30 years in good health and CMV-seronegative. Sequencing was carried out using PBMCs. CDR3 sequence (DNA): TGTGCCAGTTACAGGGTTAATGAGCAGTTCTTC. It encodes CASYRVNEQFF.